Described below is a single T cell receptor beta chain sequence and its context. Its antigen remains unidentified. Per-base quality was not reported, and no clone a single base away is much larger than it. In the prospective study, participants were roughly 18 to 95 years old, resided in 24 geographic areas of the United States, and were enrolled through a virtual design. To assign participants to cohorts, the prospective study relied on clinical history that participants themselves reported in a screening survey and a study questionnaire. Recovered participants in ImmuneRACE Cohort 3 were defined by two consecutive negative NP/OP PCR tests, clearance by a healthcare professional, or resolution of symptoms. Each participant in the prospective study had whole blood, serum and a nasopharyngeal or oropharyngeal swab collected by mobile phlebotomists. Additional blood draws and questionnaires over a 2-month period could optionally be provided by prospective study participants. Before DNA extraction, prospective study blood samples were shipped either frozen or at room temperature.

Trimming takes 6 bases from V and 5 bases from J, and the germline ends sit 13 bases apart. Including the terminal cysteine and phenylalanine, the CDR3 comprises 13 residues. Left in the record is the CDR3 DNA by itself, 39 bases read in frame from the first base. According to the germline V gene, CDR1 reads MDHEN and CDR2 reads SYDVKM. TCRbeta CDR3 regions were amplified from genomic DNA by means of the immunoSEQ Assay, a bias-controlled multiplex PCR. The source study handled its data this way. The number of nucleated cells in each sample was estimated by amplification of reference gene primers within the assay. To quantify the absolute abundance of each unique TCRbeta CDR3 rearrangement, sequence reads were collapsed and filtered. For each sample, productive Simpson clonality was calculated by taking the square root of Simpson's diversity index across productive rearrangements. TCRdb took over this immuneACCESS table, retaining in-frame rearrangements with V and J assigned. Such tables are incomplete; in checked studies, under half of the missing clones stem from an unresolved V gene, and the remainder is unexplained. V, J and clone size reflect that table, while D and trimming were determined from the DNA. The sample records almost 250,000 clones, 75% to 90% of which are singletons. The ten largest account for about 4% of the sample.

The source of the sample is a study of blood T cell repertoires in COVID-19 (TCRdb year 2020). With respect to the entire study: Samples covering the acute and convalescent phases of COVID-19 were provided by collaborators in the United States, Italy and Spain. The material from the prospective study consisted of cDNA or gDNA derived from T cells, B-cell-depleted T cells, or PBMCs. Sample metadata almost always included a de-identified subject ID, COVID-19 status, age in years and sex. The repertoires were released in a freely available public database intended as a resource for research on the immune response to SARS-CoV-2. The dataset comprised deeply sampled blood TCRbeta repertoires from subjects exposed to, actively infected with, or recovered from COVID-19. Where available, HLA class I and class II types were obtained from metadata supplied by the sample provider rather than from assay-based typing. The samples were drawn from the first 160 participants of the ongoing ImmuneRACE study and from some 1,300 subjects provided by 6 global collaborators. General conclusions and limits of the study: How much clinical and demographic metadata was included differed by source and by participant, and the metadata was provided uncurated.

This sequence uses TRBV28 and TRBJ2-5; the D gene is perhaps TRBD1, from 5 matching bases. The specimen sequenced was PBMCs or T cells enriched from blood (not recorded which). This clonotype was obtained from a woman in her twenties or thirties who had recovered from COVID-19. The sequence in DNA is TGTGCCAGCAGACCCAGGGTCGTGGAGACCCAGTACTTC. Its amino acids are CASRPRVVETQYF.